What follows are 20 T cell receptor beta chains derived from one specimen sequenced in a study of blood T cell repertoires in COVID-19. Data came from immunoSEQ multiplex PCR; TCRdb stores just in-frame clones and leaves some out. This table holds 95,000 to 100,000 clones, about 80% found once. The sample consisted of peripheral blood. Receptor source: a man aged 65 to 79 with acute or convalescent COVID-19.

The rearrangement uses TRBV15 and TRBJ2-3; the D gene is possibly TRBD2 (6 bases). Per the germline V gene, CDR1 is LNHNV and CDR2 is YYDKDF (reference sequence). Trimming took 6 bases from V and 2 from J, leaving 24 bases between them. There are 18 residues in the CDR3. CDR3 coding DNA: TGTGCCACCAGGCTATCAGATGGGGAGGCCGGGTACACAGATACGCAGTATTTT. Protein sequence: CATRLSDGEAGYTDTQYF.

The chain has TRBV5-6 and TRBJ1-5; 10 bases map to TRBD1. Losses at the gene ends were 4 bases for V and 1 base for J; bases not matched to a gene: 11. Germline CDR1 is SGHDT and CDR2 is YYEEEE. The CDR3 is made up of 18 amino acids. The CDR3 DNA is TGTGCCAGCAGCCCCGCCAGGGACAGGGGTCGGAGCAATCAGCCCCAGCATTTT. Translated, it gives CASSPARDRGRSNQPQHF.

J is TRBJ2-1 and V is TRBV5-1, with TRBD2 as a possible D gene (6 bases). The CDR3 runs to 16 residues. The V gene lost 3 bases and the J gene lost 1 base, with 14 bases spanning the gap. Germline V gives CDR1 SGHRS, CDR2 YFSETQ. In DNA, the CDR3 is TGCGCCAGCAGCTATAAAGGGACTCAGTCCTACAATGAGCAGTTCTTC. It specifies CASSYKGTQSYNEQFF.

This clone was found once. The chain carries TRBV5-4 and TRBJ2-1, with 10 bases lining up with TRBD2. The CDR3 sequence is 16 residues long. V lost 1 base, J lost 8 bases, and 9 bases stayed unmatched. CDR1 is SGHNT, CDR2 YYREEE, per germline (reference sequence). The CDR3 coding sequence is TGTGCCAGCAGCTTGAAAACTAGCGGGGCGAGGGATGAGCAGTTCTTC. This encodes CASSLKTSGARDEQFF.

The chain recombines TRBV15 with TRBJ1-4; a possible D gene is TRBD1 (5 bases). Germline-derived CDR1 and CDR2 are LNHNV and YYDKDF (reference sequence). The CDR3 runs 14 residues. V lost 3 bases and J 5 bases, leaving 10 bases between the germline ends. The CDR3 loop is CATSSQGVNEKLFF. Written as DNA, the CDR3 is TGTGCCACCAGCAGCCAGGGTGTAAATGAAAAACTGTTTTTT.

The chain uses TRBV6-4 and TRBJ2-5; 12 nucleotides line up with TRBD2. The V gene's germline CDR1 is MRHNA and CDR2 SNTAGT. The length of the CDR3 is 18 residues. J was trimmed by 2 bases and V by 6 bases; bases with no gene match: 13. This CDR3 is CASSAGTSGLPGQETQYF. CDR3 sequence (DNA): TGTGCCAGCAGCGCCGGGACTAGCGGGCTTCCTGGTCAAGAGACCCAGTACTTC.

The rearrangement links TRBV7-8 to TRBJ2-1; possibly TRBD2 for D (6 bases). CDR3 size: 17 residues. From germline, CDR1 is SGHVS and CDR2 FQNEAQ. V dropped 4 bases and J dropped 1 base, with 17 bases sitting between them. The chain's CDR3 is CASSSQPQGGSYNEQFF. The CDR3 DNA reads as TGTGCCAGCAGCTCTCAACCGCAGGGAGGATCCTACAATGAGCAGTTCTTC.

J is TRBJ2-5 and V is TRBV4-1; 9 bases map to TRBD1. V lost 0 bases and J lost 2; bases outside the gene matches: 7. The CDR3 length is 17 residues. Germline values: CDR1 MGHRA, CDR2 YSYEKL. The CDR3 here is CASSQDPGQGYQETQYF. In DNA, the CDR3 is TGCGCCAGCAGCCAAGACCCGGGACAGGGCTATCAAGAGACCCAGTACTTC.

V and J are TRBV15 and TRBJ1-3; 7 nucleotides agree with TRBD1. Germline-derived CDR1 and CDR2 are LNHNV and YYDKDF (reference sequence). With 0 bases clipped from V and 1 base from J, the junction kept 3 bases outside the gene matches. This CDR3 region has 16 residues. This chain's CDR3 is CATSRDRGQSGNTIYF. CDR3 nucleotide sequence: TGTGCCACCAGCAGAGATCGGGGACAGTCTGGAAACACCATATATTTT.

V and J are TRBV5-1 and TRBJ1-1; 9 positions match TRBD1. J lost 5 bases, V lost 2 bases, and 4 bases had no gene match. The CDR3 has 14 amino acids. CDR1 is SGHRS and CDR2 is YFSETQ in the germline V gene. CDR3 sequence: CASSLQGAWTEAFF. Here the CDR3 DNA reads TGCGCCAGCAGCTTACAGGGGGCTTGGACTGAAGCTTTCTTT.

The genes are TRBV6-6 and TRBJ2-7; maybe TRBD1 (6 bases). Trimming shortened V by 6 bases and J by 2 bases, and 20 bases separated the two germline ends. Germline CDR1 is MNHNY and CDR2 is SVGAGI (reference sequence). The CDR3 runs to 16 residues. CDR3: CASSSQGIPRPYEQYF. As DNA, the CDR3 is TGTGCCAGCAGCTCCCAGGGGATCCCCAGGCCCTACGAGCAGTACTTC.

This chain joins TRBV9 and TRBJ2-2, with 13 bases aligning to TRBD2. The germline V gene encodes CDR1 SGDLS and CDR2 YYNGEE. Unmatched junction bases numbered 8, after V lost 4 bases and J lost 5 bases. This CDR3 contains 17 residues. CDR3 sequence reads: CASSSRTSGSGTGELFF. The CDR3 nucleotides are TGTGCCAGCAGCTCAAGGACTAGCGGGAGTGGGACCGGGGAGCTGTTTTTT.

The chain uses TRBV7-9 and TRBJ1-1; no clear D gene. CDR3 length: 12 amino acids. V lost 3 bases and J 4 bases, leaving 6 bases between the germline ends. The germline V gene encodes CDR1 SEHNR and CDR2 FQNEAQ (reference sequence). This CDR3 reads CASSFLPTEAFF. CDR3 DNA: TGTGCCAGCAGCTTTCTCCCCACTGAAGCTTTCTTT.

The chain is built from TRBV7-9 and TRBJ2-2; D perhaps matches TRBD1 (6 bases). Trimming pared 5 bases from V and 5 bases from J, leaving 9 bases between. Per the germline V gene, CDR1 is SEHNR and CDR2 is FQNEAQ (reference sequence). There are 13 residues in the CDR3. The CDR3 reads CASSVDRTGELFF. DNA of the CDR3: TGTGCCAGCAGCGTCGACAGGACCGGGGAGCTGTTTTTT.

V usage is TRBV3-1 (or the pseudogene TRBV3-2) and J usage is TRBJ2-7; the D is unclear. The CDR3 is made up of 13 amino acids. Per germline, CDR1 LGHDT and CDR2 YNNKEL (reference sequence). The germline V and J ends were trimmed by 4 bases and 3 bases, with 10 bases remaining between them. The CDR3 region is CASSPPAGYEQYF. CDR3 bases: TGTGCCAGCAGCCCTCCCGCCGGCTACGAGCAGTACTTC.

The gene calls are TRBV18 and TRBJ2-1; 8 nucleotides line up with TRBD1. This CDR3 comprises 15 residues. Unmatched junction bases numbered 4, after V lost 3 bases and J lost 3 bases. The V gene's germline CDR1 is KGHSH and CDR2 LQKENI. CDR3 DNA sequence: TGTGCCAGCTCACCGACAGGGGATCGCTACAATGAGCAGTTCTTC. This codes for CASSPTGDRYNEQFF.

The chain employs TRBV18 and TRBJ2-3; 9 bases map to TRBD1. The CDR3 has 15 amino acids. CDR1 and CDR2 from the germline V gene are KGHSH and LQKENI. V was clipped by 4 bases and J by 2 bases; unmatched bases: 4. The CDR3 DNA follows: TGTGCCAGCTCACGGACAGGGGAACTCACAGATACGCAGTATTTT. Translated, it gives CASSRTGELTDTQYF.

V usage is TRBV5-4 and J usage is TRBJ1-1; 9 bases line up with TRBD1. The J segment lost 5 bases and the V segment lost 1 base, leaving 3 bases of the junction unmatched. Germline lookup yields CDR1 SGHNT and CDR2 YYREEE (reference sequence). This CDR3 region has 14 residues. CDR3 sequence reads: CASSLRTGDTEAFF. The CDR3 bases are TGTGCCAGCAGCTTGAGGACAGGGGATACTGAAGCTTTCTTT. Looking up the rest from reference TRBV5-4 and TRBJ1-1 gives the full variable domain: ETGVTQSPTHLIKTRGQQVTLRCSSQSGHNTVSWYQQALGQGPQFIFQYYREEENGRGNFPPRFSGLQFPNYSSELNVNALELDDSALYLCASSLRTGDTEAFFGQGTRLTVV.

This clone was observed a handful of times. The V gene is TRBV4-2, the J gene TRBJ2-5, with 10 bases fitting TRBD1. This CDR3 is 16 amino acids long. In germline, CDR1 is LGHNA, CDR2 YNFKEQ. V dropped 5 bases and J dropped 1; count of bases not matched to a gene: 7. CDR3 loop: CASSDRDRGSQETQYF. CDR3 sequence (DNA): TGTGCCAGCAGCGACCGGGACAGGGGTTCCCAAGAGACCCAGTACTTC.

The CDR3 region has the DNA TGTGCCAGCAGGTTAAACGGTGGCACTGAAGCTTTCTTT. Residues: CASRLNGGTEAFF. The rearrangement links TRBV12-3 or TRBV12-4 to TRBJ1-1; D not certain. This CDR3 comprises 13 residues. Trimming cost V 6 bases and J 4 bases, with 12 bases left between them.